This TCR beta chain came from a study of identical twins. Study-level points and caveats: In monozygotic twins, models underestimated the sharing of out-of-frame TCR alpha. Among out-of-frame alpha sequences shared by twins, low generation probability occurred in excess.

Worth noting for this clonotype: Its antigen is as yet unknown.

This CDR3 comprises 13 residues. The germline gives CDR1 SQVTM, CDR2 ANQGSEA. Trimming took 7 bases from V and 2 from J, leaving 13 bases between them. TCRdb passed the 5' RACE reads through MiXCR, listing each CDR3 protein once. The sample gives 300,000 or so distinct CDR3 sequences, over 8.5% of which show up once; roughly 6.4% is in the top ten. Each donor (without exception) was a healthy Caucasian. These data are also associated with another study on yellow fever vaccine responses in identical twins.

The rearrangement uses TRBV29-1 and TRBJ2-3; D remains unclear. The sequencing input was CD8+ T cells sorted from blood. This clonotype originated in a woman in her late teens or twenties in good health. The CDR3 is CSARHILTDTQYF. The CDR3 DNA follows: TGCAGCGCTAGACACATACTCACAGATACGCAGTATTTT.